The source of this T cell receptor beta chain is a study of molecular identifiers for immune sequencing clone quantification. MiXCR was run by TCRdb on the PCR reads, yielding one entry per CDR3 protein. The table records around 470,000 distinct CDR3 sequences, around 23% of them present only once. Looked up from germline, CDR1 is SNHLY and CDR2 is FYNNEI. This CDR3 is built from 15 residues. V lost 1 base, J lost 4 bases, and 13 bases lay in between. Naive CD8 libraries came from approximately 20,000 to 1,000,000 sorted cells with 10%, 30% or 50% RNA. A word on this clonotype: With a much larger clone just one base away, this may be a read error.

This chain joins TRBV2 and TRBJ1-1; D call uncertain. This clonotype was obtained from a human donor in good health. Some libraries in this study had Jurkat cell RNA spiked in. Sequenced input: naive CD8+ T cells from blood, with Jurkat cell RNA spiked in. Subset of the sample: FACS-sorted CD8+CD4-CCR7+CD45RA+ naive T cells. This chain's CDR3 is CASSEGVSMSTEAFF. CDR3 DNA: TGTGCCAGCAGTGAAGGGGTGTCCATGAGCACTGAAGCTTTCTTT.